This note documents a single T cell receptor (beta chain) sequence. Its antigen is unknown. The repertoire was sequenced with immunoSEQ multiplex PCR; TCRdb's copy has only in-frame clones and lacks some. The sample lists a few million clones, approximately 92% occurring once. V was clipped by 3 bases and J by 0 bases, with 12 bases between them. CDR1 is KGHSH, CDR2 LQKENI, per germline. This CDR3 region has 16 residues. The record originates from a study of shared clonotypes between healthy human individuals. About the study: Three CD4 naive, three CD4 memory, two CD8 naive and one CD8 memory plate were used per donor. Study-wide findings and caveats: Generally, naive subsets came out with larger estimated richness than memory subsets. Sequencing depth was predicted to influence how clonotypes are shared among donors.

Adults of Caucasian background living in Nashville, Tennessee made up all donors. This TCR was sampled from a man aged 18 to 30 in good health. The J gene is TRBJ1-3, the V gene TRBV18, with no clear D. The specimen was naive CD4+ T cells sorted from blood. Subset meaning: CD45RA+ positively selected. The CDR3 DNA reads as TGTGCCAGCTCACCCTCGGCCGGATTCTCTGGAAACACCATATATTTT. Translation gives CASSPSAGFSGNTIYF.